The clone carrying this T cell receptor beta chain was counted between two and nine times. This sample was included in a study of identical twins. This CDR3 contains 15 residues. The germline gives CDR1 SGHRS, CDR2 YFSETQ. V lost 4 bases, J lost 4 bases, and 12 bases lay in between. All donors were healthy, and all were Caucasian. TCRdb passed the 5' RACE reads through MiXCR, listing each CDR3 protein once. This table has fewer than 250,000 distinct CDR3 sequences, 7.5% appearing once. This sample also belongs to another study, concerning yellow fever vaccine responses in identical twins.

This clonotype originated in a woman aged 18-29 years in good health. Sequencing was done on a sample of memory (CD45RO+) T cells sorted from blood. The rearrangement links TRBV5-1 to TRBJ2-6; perhaps TRBD1 as D (5 bases). For the CDR3, the DNA is TGCGCCAGCAGCCCCGCAGGGCCCGGGGCCAACGTCCTGACTTTC. It specifies CASSPAGPGANVLTF.